One T cell receptor beta chain is described in this entry. The antigen is unknown. This record belongs to a study of somatic mutations in cytotoxic T cells in rheumatoid arthritis. The wider study: Sorted by flow to nearly 100% purity were some V beta antibody-stained T-cell populations, including V beta1+ cells sequenced for TCRB. Whole-study findings and limits: A rise in CD8+ clonality with age was seen in rheumatoid arthritis patients but not in healthy controls. Unknown were the antigen targets of the expanded CD8+ clones.

Data came from immunoSEQ multiplex PCR; TCRdb stores just in-frame clones and leaves some out. The table has approximately 9,400 clones, about 89% seen once. Trimming cost V 6 bases and J 6 bases; bases outside gene matches: 6. Germline V gene sequence: CDR1 LNHDA, CDR2 SQIVND (reference sequence). The CDR3 has 14 amino acids. The chain carries TRBV19 and TRBJ2-1, with TRBD2 matching over 9 bases. The receptor was derived from a woman aged 18 to 35 with rheumatoid arthritis. Sequenced input: CD4+ T cells sorted from blood. For the CDR3, the DNA is TGTGCCAGTAGGCTAGCGGGACGAGGCAATGAGCAGTTCTTC. Its protein product is CASRLAGRGNEQFF.